This TCR beta chain was captured in a study of T cell clonotyping in hematopoietic cell transplantation. Libraries were prepared by immunoSEQ multiplex PCR; TCRdb keeps only in-frame clonotypes and omits some of them. In the table there are roughly 9,000 clones, roughly nine tenths of which are singletons. CDR1 and CDR2 from the germline V gene are SNHLY and FYNNEI. V dropped 2 bases and J dropped 4 bases, with 2 bases sitting between them. The CDR3 runs to 11 residues. Time point noted: recipient sample about 28 days before transplant, after cytoreduction. Findings and caveats of the study: Recipient TCR diversity dropped after transplant; expanded clonotypes rose from day 30 to 180.

As to this clone: The antigen is not known.

The TCR was taken from a woman in her sixties with acute myeloid leukemia. Some clones in this sample may be carry-over from other donors' samples. The sample consisted of peripheral blood mononuclear cells, taken before stem cell transplant. The chain employs TRBV2 and TRBJ1-1, with unresolved D. In DNA form, the CDR3 reads TGTGCCAGCAGTGAACCCACTGAAGCTTTCTTT. Its translation is CASSEPTEAFF.